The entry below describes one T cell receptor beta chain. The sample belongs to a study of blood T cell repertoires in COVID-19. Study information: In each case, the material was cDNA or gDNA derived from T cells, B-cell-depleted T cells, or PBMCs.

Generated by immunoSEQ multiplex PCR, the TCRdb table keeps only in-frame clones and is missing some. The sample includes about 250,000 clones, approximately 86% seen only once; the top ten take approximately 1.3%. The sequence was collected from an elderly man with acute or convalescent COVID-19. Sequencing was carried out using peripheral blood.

Here the CDR3 reads CASSPRLGGTGELFF. In DNA, the CDR3 is TGTGCCAGCAGCCCCAGACTAGGAGGCACCGGGGAGCTGTTTTTT. V and J are TRBV11-3 and TRBJ2-2; D might be TRBD2 (6 bases). The V gene lost 5 bases and the J gene lost 4 bases, with 14 bases spanning the gap. The CDR3 has 15 amino acids. The germline CDR1 and CDR2 sequences are SGHNT and YENEEA. The entire variable domain, with the rest obtained from reference TRBV11-3 and TRBJ2-2, is as follows: EAGVVQSPRYKIIEKKQPVAFWCNPISGHNTLYWYLQNLGQGPELLIRYENEEAVDDSQLPKDRFSAERLKGVDSTLKIQPAELGDSAVYLCASSPRLGGTGELFFGEGSRLTVL.